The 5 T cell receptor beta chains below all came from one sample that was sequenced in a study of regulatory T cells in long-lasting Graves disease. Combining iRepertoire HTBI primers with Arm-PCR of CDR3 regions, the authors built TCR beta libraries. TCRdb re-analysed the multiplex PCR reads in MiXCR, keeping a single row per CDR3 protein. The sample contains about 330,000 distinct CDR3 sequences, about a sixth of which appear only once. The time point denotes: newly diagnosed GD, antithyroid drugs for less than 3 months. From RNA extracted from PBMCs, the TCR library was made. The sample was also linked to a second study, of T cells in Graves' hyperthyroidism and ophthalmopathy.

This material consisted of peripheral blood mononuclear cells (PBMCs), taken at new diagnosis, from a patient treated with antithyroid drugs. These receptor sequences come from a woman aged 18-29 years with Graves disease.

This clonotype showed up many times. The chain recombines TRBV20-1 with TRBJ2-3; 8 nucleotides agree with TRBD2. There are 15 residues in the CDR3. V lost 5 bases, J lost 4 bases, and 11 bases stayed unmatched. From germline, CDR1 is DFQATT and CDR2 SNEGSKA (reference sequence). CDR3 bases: TGCAGTGCTGCCAACGGGCGGGAGGTCGCAGATACGCAGTATTTT. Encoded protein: CSAANGREVADTQYF.

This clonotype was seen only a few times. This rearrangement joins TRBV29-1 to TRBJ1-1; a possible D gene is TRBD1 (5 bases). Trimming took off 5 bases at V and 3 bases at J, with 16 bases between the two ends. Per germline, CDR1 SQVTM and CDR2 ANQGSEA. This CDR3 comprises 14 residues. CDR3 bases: TGCAGCGTTTGGGGCGGGGGGGGGTACACTGAAGCTTTCTTT. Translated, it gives CSVWGGGGYTEAFF.

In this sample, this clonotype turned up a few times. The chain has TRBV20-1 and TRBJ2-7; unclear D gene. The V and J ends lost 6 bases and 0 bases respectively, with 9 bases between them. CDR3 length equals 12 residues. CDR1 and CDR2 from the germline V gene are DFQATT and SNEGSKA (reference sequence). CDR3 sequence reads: CSALLNSYEQYF. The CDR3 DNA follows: TGCAGTGCCCTTCTAAACTCCTACGAGCAGTACTTC.

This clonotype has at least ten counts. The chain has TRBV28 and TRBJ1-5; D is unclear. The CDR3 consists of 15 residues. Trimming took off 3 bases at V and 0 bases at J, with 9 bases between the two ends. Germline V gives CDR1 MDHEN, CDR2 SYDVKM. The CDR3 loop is CASSFLFSSNQPQHF. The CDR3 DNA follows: TGTGCCAGCAGTTTTTTATTTTCTAGCAATCAGCCCCAGCATTTT.

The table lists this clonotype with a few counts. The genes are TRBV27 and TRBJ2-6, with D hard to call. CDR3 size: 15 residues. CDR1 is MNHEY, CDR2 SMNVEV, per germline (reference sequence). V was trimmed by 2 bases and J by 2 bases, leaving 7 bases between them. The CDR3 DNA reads TGTGCCAGCAGTTTAGTAACAACTGGGGCCAACGTCCTGACTTTC. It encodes CASSLVTTGANVLTF.